Listed here are 5 T cell receptor beta chains from one sample, sequenced in a study of OX40 agonist ivuxolimab in advanced cancers. Data came from immunoSEQ multiplex PCR; TCRdb stores just in-frame clones and leaves some out. The repertoire holds roughly 80,000 clones, 80% to 90% seen once, with over 5% in the top ten. Sequencing used CD4+ or CD8+ T cells sorted from blood, obtained in a trial of the OX40 agonist ivuxolimab. These receptors were taken from an adult with an advanced solid tumor such as melanoma, head and neck, liver or kidney cancer.

The chain has TRBV15 and TRBJ2-5; TRBD2 is a possible D gene (6 bases). V lost 0 bases and J 5 bases, leaving 10 bases between the germline ends. The CDR3 has 14 amino acids. Germline V gene lookup returns CDR1 LNHNV and CDR2 YYDKDF (reference sequence). The CDR3 loop is CATSRDPGRETQYF. CDR3 sequence (DNA): TGTGCCACCAGCAGAGATCCGGGGAGGGAGACCCAGTACTTC. Complete variable domain (other parts from reference TRBV15 and TRBJ2-5): DAMVIQNPRYQVTQFGKPVTLSCSQTLNHNVMYWYQQKSSQAPKLLFHYYDKDFNNEADTPDNFQSRRPNTSFCFLDIRSPGLGDTAMYLCATSRDPGRETQYFGPGTRLLVL.

The rearrangement uses TRBV7-9 and TRBJ1-4, with D possibly being TRBD1 (5 bases). CDR1 SEHNR and CDR2 FQNEAQ come from the germline V gene (reference sequence). The CDR3 sequence is 15 residues long. Trimming took 1 base from V and 7 from J, leaving 13 bases between them. DNA of the CDR3: TGTGCCAGCAGCTTAGGAGGGGCCCTTGGTGAAAAACTGTTTTTT. Translating gives CASSLGGALGEKLFF. The complete variable domain, with remaining parts taken from reference TRBV7-9 and TRBJ1-4, reads DTGVSQNPRHKITKRGQNVTFRCDPISEHNRLYWYRQTLGQGPEFLTYFQNEAQLEKSRLLSDRFSAERPKGSFSTLEIQRTEQGDSAMYLCASSLGGALGEKLFFGSGTQLSVL.

This clone was counted once. This chain uses TRBV4-1 with TRBJ1-6; D is unresolved. Trimming pared 1 base from V and 0 bases from J, leaving 16 bases between. This CDR3 contains 19 residues. Germline V gene data show CDR1 as MGHRA and CDR2 as YSYEKL. CDR3: CASSQGFRALSSYNSPLHF. The CDR3 DNA is TGCGCCAGCAGCCAAGGGTTTAGGGCCCTCAGCTCCTATAATTCACCCCTCCACTTT.

The chain employs TRBV12-5 and TRBJ2-1; D unclear. The CDR3 has 14 amino acids. Trimming took 5 bases from V and 3 from J, leaving 11 bases between them. CDR1 and CDR2 (germline): LGHNT, FRNRAP. The chain's CDR3 is CASGPGRNYNEQFF. The CDR3, as DNA: TGTGCTAGTGGTCCCGGGCGGAACTACAATGAGCAGTTCTTC.

This chain links TRBV6-5 with TRBJ1-2, with D hard to call. The V gene's germline CDR1 is MNHEY and CDR2 SVGAGI. CDR3 length: 12 amino acids. The V and J ends lost 4 bases and 4 bases respectively, with 7 bases between them. The CDR3 region has the DNA TGTGCCAGCAGTTTCCGGGGCTATGGCTACACCTTC. Protein sequence: CASSFRGYGYTF.